Presented here are 6 T cell receptor beta chains from one specimen sequenced in a study of CD8 T cells in ankylosing spondylitis. TCRdb re-called the 5' RACE reads with MiXCR, one entry per CDR3 protein. The sample records approximately 350,000 distinct CDR3 sequences, roughly 15% being singletons. Sequencing was done on a sample of blood, either unsorted or a sorted T cell fraction (not recorded which). The receptors stem from a male donor with ankylosing spondylitis or in good health (not recorded which).

This clonotype was observed at least ten times. The chain carries TRBV10-3 and TRBJ1-5, with D uncertain. This CDR3 spans 14 amino acids. The V end was cut by 4 bases, the J end by 4 bases, with 11 bases between. Germline V lookup: CDR1 ENHRY, CDR2 SYGVKD. The DNA of the CDR3 is TGTGCCATCAGTGCCAGTGGGGAGAATCAGCCCCAGCATTTT. Translating it yields CAISASGENQPQHF.

The gene calls are TRBV27 and TRBJ1-1; D may be TRBD1 (6 bases). The ends were cut back, 5 bases at V and 3 bases at J, with 16 bases in the middle. The CDR3 sequence is 15 residues long. Germline CDR1 is MNHEY and CDR2 is SMNVEV (reference sequence). CDR3 DNA sequence: TGTGCCAGCAGTCCAATCTGGACAGTTGACACTGAAGCTTTCTTT. Amino acids: CASSPIWTVDTEAFF.

This clonotype turned up a few times. The chain is built from TRBV20-1 and TRBJ2-1; 8 bases fit TRBD2. The ends lost 6 bases at V and 7 bases at J; junction bases unmatched: 5. The CDR3 contains 12 residues. Germline V gene sequence: CDR1 DFQATT, CDR2 SNEGSKA (reference sequence). The CDR3 nucleotides are TGCAGTGCGGCGGGAGGTGGTAATGAGCAGTTCTTC. It codes for CSAAGGGNEQFF.

This clonotype was recorded at least ten times. This rearrangement joins TRBV29-1 to TRBJ2-3; 12 positions agree with TRBD2. Germline V gene lookup returns CDR1 SQVTM and CDR2 ANQGSEA. The CDR3 is 14 residues long. Trimming removed 7 bases from V and 2 bases from J; junction bases left unmatched: 4. The CDR3 coding sequence is TGCAGCGCCACTAGCGGGAGGCTCACAGATACGCAGTATTTT. This translates into CSATSGRLTDTQYF.

The sample holds a few counts of this clonotype. The chain is built from TRBV20-1 and TRBJ2-2; tentatively, D is TRBD2 (5 bases). CDR3 size: 16 residues. Trimming left V 2 bases short and J 6 bases short, with 19 bases between. Germline CDR1 and CDR2: DFQATT and SNEGSKA (reference sequence). CDR3 sequence reads: CSARKVAAERSGELFF. The CDR3, as DNA: TGCAGTGCTAGAAAAGTGGCAGCGGAGCGCTCCGGGGAGCTGTTTTTT.

This clonotype was recorded a few times. The V and J genes are TRBV5-1 and TRBJ1-2, with a weak D call TRBD1 (5 bases). The germline V gene encodes CDR1 SGHRS and CDR2 YFSETQ. This CDR3 is 15 amino acids long. Trimming cost V 0 bases and J 3 bases, with 12 bases left between them. The CDR3 DNA reads as TGCGCCAGCAGCTTGGGTTTCCAAGGGGACTATGGCTACACCTTC. It is translated as CASSLGFQGDYGYTF.